This T cell receptor (beta chain) was retrieved from a study of regulatory T cells in long-lasting Graves disease. V was pared by 5 bases and J by 8 bases, with 17 bases of the junction left unmatched. This CDR3 comprises 16 residues. Germline V gene data show CDR1 as DFQATT and CDR2 as SNEGSKA (reference sequence). Specified time point: newly diagnosed GD, antithyroid drugs for less than 3 months. RNA from PBMCs was the source of the TCR library. Building the TCR beta libraries relied on iRepertoire HTBI primers, and CDR3 regions underwent Arm-PCR. TCRdb reanalysed the multiplex PCR reads using MiXCR and keeps one entry per CDR3 protein. The table includes 400,000 to 450,000 distinct CDR3 sequences, about 15% detected once. Study results and limitations: Whereas 966 public clonotypes were shared by new patients, persistent patients shared more, at a few thousand.

On this clonotype: Its specificity is not known.

These same data were also listed under a study on T cells in Graves' hyperthyroidism and ophthalmopathy. From that report: TCR CDR3 regions were first amplified by RT-PCR with HTBI primers.

The chain combines TRBV20-1 with TRBJ1-4; TRBD1 agrees at 7 bases. Sequences were derived from peripheral blood mononuclear cells (PBMCs), sampled at new diagnosis, from a patient treated with antithyroid drugs. The receptor's source is a woman aged 30 to 39 with Graves disease. CDR3 sequence: CSADTLHRGEGEKLFF. CDR3 bases: TGCAGTGCTGATACCCTACACAGGGGAGAGGGGGAAAAACTGTTTTTT.